A single sample is the source of the 21 T cell receptor beta chains below, sequenced in a study of blood T cell repertoires in COVID-19. The data were produced by immunoSEQ multiplex PCR, yet TCRdb's version contains in-frame clones alone and is incomplete. The data hold a few hundred thousand clones, with about 88% observed a single time. Sequencing used peripheral blood. The receptors shown here come from a man under 40 with active or convalescent COVID-19.

This chain links TRBV3-1 (or the pseudogene TRBV3-2) with TRBJ2-3, with 7 nucleotides matching TRBD1. The trim removed 2 bases at V and 2 bases at J, leaving 7 bases unmatched. Germline CDR1 and CDR2: LGHDT and YNNKEL (reference sequence). CDR3 length: 16 amino acids. The CDR3 reads CASSQLGQEDTDTQYF. For the CDR3, the DNA is TGTGCCAGCAGCCAACTCGGACAGGAGGACACAGATACGCAGTATTTT.

This clone was counted between two and nine times. The chain joins TRBV4-1 to TRBJ2-5, with D perhaps matching TRBD2 (6 bases). The CDR3 covers 15 residues. Looked up from germline, CDR1 is MGHRA and CDR2 is YSYEKL. V was shortened by 1 base and J by 3 bases, with 12 bases between the two germline ends. The CDR3 DNA is TGCGCCAGCAGCCAAGGGAGGGGCCGGGAAGAGACCCAGTACTTC. Its translation: CASSQGRGREETQYF.

This clone was found once. The V call is TRBV23-1, the J call TRBJ1-2; TRBD1 aligns across 7 bases. TRBV23-1 is an open reading frame whose function is uncertain. This CDR3 has 15 amino acids. J was trimmed by 3 bases and V by 6 bases; bases with no gene match: 10. The CDR3 sequence: CASSPALGTDYGYTF. The CDR3 region has the DNA TGCGCCAGCAGCCCGGCTTTAGGGACAGACTATGGCTACACCTTC.

V is TRBV2 and J is TRBJ2-6; D is perhaps TRBD2 (6 bases). Trimming stripped 4 bases from V and 1 base from J, with 8 bases between. Germline V gene lookup returns CDR1 SNHLY and CDR2 FYNNEI. This CDR3 has 15 residues. The CDR3 loop is CASSVGTSGANVLTF. In DNA form, the CDR3 reads TGTGCCAGCAGTGTCGGGACTTCTGGGGCCAACGTCCTGACTTTC.

The CDR3 nucleotides are TGTGCCAGCAGCCCAGGCTACGCGAACACCGGGGAGCTGTTTTTT. Residues: CASSPGYANTGELFF. The genes are TRBV5-5 and TRBJ2-2; no reliable D call. Germline V gives CDR1 SGHKS, CDR2 YYEKEE (reference sequence). The CDR3 has 15 residues. V was pared by 4 bases and J by 0 bases, with 10 bases between.

This clone has just one count. The rearrangement uses TRBV7-2 and TRBJ1-2; TRBD1 agrees at 9 bases. Losses at the gene ends were 5 bases for V and 0 bases for J; bases not matched to a gene: 4. CDR3 length equals 15 residues. Germline V lookup: CDR1 SGHTA, CDR2 FQGNSA. This chain's CDR3 is CASSLRQGANYGYTF. In DNA, the CDR3 is TGTGCCAGCAGCCTAAGACAGGGGGCTAACTATGGCTACACCTTC.

The rearrangement uses TRBV27 and TRBJ2-1, with a possible D match to TRBD2 (5 bases). This CDR3 contains 14 residues. Trimming stripped 3 bases from V and 8 bases from J, with 14 bases between. Germline-derived CDR1 and CDR2 are MNHEY and SMNVEV (reference sequence). This chain's CDR3 is CASSFRSGVDEQFF. Here the CDR3 DNA reads TGTGCCAGCAGTTTCCGCTCCGGGGTCGATGAGCAGTTCTTC.

V and J are TRBV7-2 and TRBJ2-3; 11 bases agree with TRBD2. The CDR3 loop spans 15 amino acids. Germline trimming cut 4 bases from V and 5 bases from J; bases unmatched to any gene: 5. CDR1 is SGHTA and CDR2 is FQGNSA in the germline V gene. The CDR3 DNA reads as TGTGCCAGCAGCTATAGCGGGGGGGCGGTAGATACGCAGTATTTT. Encoded protein: CASSYSGGAVDTQYF.

This chain connects TRBV6-4 to TRBJ2-3, with 11 positions matching TRBD2. In germline, CDR1 is MRHNA, CDR2 SNTAGT. The V gene end was trimmed by 5 bases and the J gene end by 4 bases; junction bases not matched to a gene: 5. This CDR3 comprises 15 residues. The CDR3 sequence is CASSIAGGPSDTQYF. The DNA of the CDR3 is TGTGCCAGCAGTATAGCGGGGGGGCCATCAGATACGCAGTATTTT.

CDR3 coding DNA: TGCGCCAGCAGCTTGGCCGGGTGGAATGAGCAGTTCTTC. It specifies CASSLAGWNEQFF. The chain combines TRBV5-1 with TRBJ2-1; the D is unclear. Germline V gene sequence: CDR1 SGHRS, CDR2 YFSETQ. CDR3 length: 13 amino acids. V was trimmed by 0 bases and J by 7 bases, leaving 8 bases between them. The full variable domain, completed using reference TRBV5-1 and TRBJ2-1, is KAGVTQTPRYLIKTRGQQVTLSCSPISGHRSVSWYQQTPGQGLQFLFEYFSETQRNKGNFPGRFSGRQFSNSRSEMNVSTLELGDSALYLCASSLAGWNEQFFGPGTRLTVL.

V is TRBV12-3 or TRBV12-4 and J is TRBJ2-7; TRBD2 matches at 8 bases. V lost 7 bases to trimming and J lost 4 bases; unmatched junction nucleotides: 3. The CDR3 runs to 12 residues. The CDR3 sequence is CASKAGVYEQYF. As DNA, the CDR3 is TGTGCCAGCAAAGCGGGGGTTTACGAGCAGTACTTC.

The count of this clone is one. The chain joins TRBV19 to TRBJ1-6; 8 nucleotides align to TRBD1. V was pared by 4 bases and J by 7 bases, with 6 bases of the junction left unmatched. Germline V gives CDR1 LNHDA, CDR2 SQIVND (reference sequence). The CDR3 runs 15 residues. CDR3 coding DNA: TGTGCCAGTAGTACTATAACAGGGGGAAATTCACCCCTCCACTTT. It codes for CASSTITGGNSPLHF.

The CDR3 loop is CASRQARGGYQETQYF. As DNA, the CDR3 is TGTGCCAGCAGACAGGCTCGGGGGGGGTACCAAGAGACCCAGTACTTC. The chain links TRBV25-1 to TRBJ2-5; 8 bases are a match to TRBD2. Germline loops: CDR1 MGHDK, CDR2 SYGVNS. V lost 6 bases to trimming and J lost 0 bases; unmatched junction nucleotides: 9. This CDR3 spans 16 amino acids. The full variable domain, its missing parts supplied by reference TRBV25-1 and TRBJ2-5, is EADIYQTPRYLVIGTGKKITLECSQTMGHDKMYWYQQDPGMELHLIHYSYGVNSTEKGDLSSESTVSRIRTEHFPLTLESARPSHTSQYLCASRQARGGYQETQYFGPGTRLLVL.

This chain uses TRBV7-8 with TRBJ2-2, with 7 bases identical to TRBD2. CDR1 is SGHVS, CDR2 FQNEAQ, per germline. This CDR3 spans 15 amino acids. Germline trimming cut 1 base from V and 6 bases from J; bases unmatched to any gene: 5. This chain's CDR3 is CASSLVGGAAGELFF. In nucleotides, the CDR3 is TGTGCCAGCAGCTTAGTGGGAGGGGCTGCCGGGGAGCTGTTTTTT.

The rearrangement links TRBV7-2 to TRBJ2-5, with D perhaps matching TRBD1 (6 bases). The CDR3 totals 12 residues. V was shortened by 1 base and J by 7 bases, with 7 bases between the two germline ends. Germline V gene sequence: CDR1 SGHTA, CDR2 FQGNSA. The CDR3 reads CASSLETGTQYF. Written as DNA, the CDR3 is TGTGCCAGCAGCTTAGAGACAGGGACCCAGTACTTC.

This clone turned up a few times. V usage is TRBV30 and J usage is TRBJ1-2, with D possibly matching TRBD1 (6 bases). Trimming stripped 2 bases from V and 3 bases from J, with 7 bases between. CDR3 length: 12 amino acids. In germline, CDR1 is GTSNPN, CDR2 SVGIG (reference sequence). CDR3 coding DNA: TGTGCCTGGAGTAACAGGGACTATGGCTACACCTTC. Its translation is CAWSNRDYGYTF.

J is TRBJ2-7 and V is TRBV30, with TRBD2 as a possible D gene (6 bases). Germline V gene sequence: CDR1 GTSNPN, CDR2 SVGIG (reference sequence). V gave up 7 bases and J gave up 3 bases, with 13 bases separating them. The CDR3 loop spans 12 amino acids. CDR3 protein: CASRGPHYEQYF. DNA for the CDR3: TGTGCCTCGCGGGGACCGCACTACGAGCAGTACTTC.

V and J are TRBV29-1 and TRBJ2-1, with TRBD1 matching 7 bases. This CDR3 contains 13 residues. The germline V gene has CDR1 SQVTM and CDR2 ANQGSEA. This CDR3 is CSYDRDSYNEQFF. Here the CDR3 DNA reads TGCAGTTATGACAGGGACTCCTACAATGAGCAGTTCTTC.

The rearrangement uses TRBV29-1 and TRBJ1-2, with 9 bases matching TRBD1. Losses at the gene ends were 2 bases for V and 3 bases for J; bases not matched to a gene: 16. The CDR3 contains 18 residues. CDR1 and CDR2 (germline): SQVTM, ANQGSEA. The CDR3 region is CSVEYTGGFPQLDYGYTF. Here the CDR3 DNA reads TGCAGCGTTGAATACACAGGGGGCTTTCCCCAGTTGGACTATGGCTACACCTTC. The variable domain in full, with the rest retrieved from reference TRBV29-1 and TRBJ1-2, is SAVISQKPSRDICQRGTSLTIQCQVDSQVTMMFWYRQQPGQSLTLIATANQGSEATYESGFVIDKFPISRPNLTFSTLTVSNMSPEDSSIYLCSVEYTGGFPQLDYGYTFGSGTRLTVV.

This clone was detected only once. The chain recombines TRBV19 with TRBJ2-5; D unresolved. This CDR3 region has 13 residues. The germline V gene encodes CDR1 LNHDA and CDR2 SQIVND (reference sequence). V gave up 0 bases and J gave up 3 bases, with 5 bases separating them. As DNA, the CDR3 is TGTGCCAGTAGTATAGATTTAGAAGAGACCCAGTACTTC. It translates to CASSIDLEETQYF. Together with reference TRBV19 and TRBJ2-5, the CDR3 gives the full variable domain: DGGITQSPKYLFRKEGQNVTLSCEQNLNHDAMYWYRQDPGQGLRLIYYSQIVNDFQKGDIAEGYSVSREKKESFPLTVTSAQKNPTAFYLCASSIDLEETQYFGPGTRLLVL.

The gene calls are TRBV2 and TRBJ2-4, with 7 bases lining up with TRBD2. The length of the CDR3 is 16 residues. The junction had 10 bases not matched to a gene; V was cut back by 6 bases and J by 2 bases. CDR1 SNHLY and CDR2 FYNNEI come from the germline V gene. The DNA for the CDR3 is TGTGCCAGCAGGGGTTGGGAGGGGTGGTCCAAAAACATTCAGTACTTC. Encoded protein: CASRGWEGWSKNIQYF.